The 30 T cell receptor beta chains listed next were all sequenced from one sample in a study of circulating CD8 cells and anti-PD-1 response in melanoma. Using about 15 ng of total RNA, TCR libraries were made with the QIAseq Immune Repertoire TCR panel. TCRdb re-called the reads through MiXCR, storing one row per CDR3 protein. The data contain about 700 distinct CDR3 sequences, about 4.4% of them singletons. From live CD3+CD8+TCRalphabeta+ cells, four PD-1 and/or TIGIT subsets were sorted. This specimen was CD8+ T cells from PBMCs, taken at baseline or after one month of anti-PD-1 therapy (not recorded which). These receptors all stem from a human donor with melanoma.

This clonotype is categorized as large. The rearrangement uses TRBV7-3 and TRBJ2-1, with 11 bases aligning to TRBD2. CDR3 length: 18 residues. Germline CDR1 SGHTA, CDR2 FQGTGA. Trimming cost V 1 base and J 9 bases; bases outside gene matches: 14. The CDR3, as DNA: TGTGCCAGCAGCTTAAGGACTAGCGGGCCTCAGGGTTTGAGTGAGCAGTTCTTC. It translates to CASSLRTSGPQGLSEQFF.

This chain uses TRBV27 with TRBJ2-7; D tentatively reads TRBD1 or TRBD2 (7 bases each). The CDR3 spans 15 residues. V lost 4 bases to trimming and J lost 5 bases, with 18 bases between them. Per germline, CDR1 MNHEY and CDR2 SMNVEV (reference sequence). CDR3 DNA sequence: TGTGCCAGCAGTTCCCAGGGGGGGCAGGCCCACGAGCAGTACTTC. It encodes CASSSQGGQAHEQYF.

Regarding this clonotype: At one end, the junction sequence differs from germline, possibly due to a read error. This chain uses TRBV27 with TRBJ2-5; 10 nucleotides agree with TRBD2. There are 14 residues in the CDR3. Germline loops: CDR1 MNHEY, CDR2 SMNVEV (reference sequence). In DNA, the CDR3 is TGCGCCAGCGGGGGGGCTTTCACGGAAGAGGCCCAGTACTTC. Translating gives CASGGAFTEEAQYF.

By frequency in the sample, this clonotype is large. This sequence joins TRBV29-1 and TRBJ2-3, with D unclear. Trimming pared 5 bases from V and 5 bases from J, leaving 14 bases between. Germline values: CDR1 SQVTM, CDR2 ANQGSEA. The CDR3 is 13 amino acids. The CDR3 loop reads CSVFSRPGDTQYF. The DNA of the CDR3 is TGCAGCGTTTTTTCTCGGCCCGGAGATACGCAGTATTTT.

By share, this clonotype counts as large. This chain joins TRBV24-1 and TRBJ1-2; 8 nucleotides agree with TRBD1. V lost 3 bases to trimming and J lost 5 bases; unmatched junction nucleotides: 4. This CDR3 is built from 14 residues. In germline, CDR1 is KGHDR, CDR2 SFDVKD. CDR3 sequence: CATSDPGGEYGYTF. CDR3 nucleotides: TGTGCCACCAGTGATCCAGGGGGCGAGTATGGCTACACCTTC.

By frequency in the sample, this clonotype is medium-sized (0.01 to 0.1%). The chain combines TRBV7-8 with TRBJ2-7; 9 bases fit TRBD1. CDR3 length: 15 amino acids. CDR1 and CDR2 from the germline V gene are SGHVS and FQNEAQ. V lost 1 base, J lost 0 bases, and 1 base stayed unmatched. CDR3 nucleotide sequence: TGTGCCAGCAGCTTAGGGACAGGGGTCTCCTACGAGCAGTACTTC. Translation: CASSLGTGVSYEQYF.

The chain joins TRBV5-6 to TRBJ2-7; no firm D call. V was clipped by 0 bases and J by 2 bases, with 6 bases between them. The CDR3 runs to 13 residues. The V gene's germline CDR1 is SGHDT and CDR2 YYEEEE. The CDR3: CASSLGPTYEQYF. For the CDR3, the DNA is TGTGCCAGCAGCTTGGGGCCGACCTACGAGCAGTACTTC.

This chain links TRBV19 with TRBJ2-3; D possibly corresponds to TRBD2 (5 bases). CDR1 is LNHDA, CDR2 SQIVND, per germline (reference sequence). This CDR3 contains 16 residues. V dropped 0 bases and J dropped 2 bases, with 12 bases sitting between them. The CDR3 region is CASSIDHPSPTDTQYF. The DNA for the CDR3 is TGTGCCAGTAGTATAGATCATCCTAGCCCCACAGATACGCAGTATTTT.

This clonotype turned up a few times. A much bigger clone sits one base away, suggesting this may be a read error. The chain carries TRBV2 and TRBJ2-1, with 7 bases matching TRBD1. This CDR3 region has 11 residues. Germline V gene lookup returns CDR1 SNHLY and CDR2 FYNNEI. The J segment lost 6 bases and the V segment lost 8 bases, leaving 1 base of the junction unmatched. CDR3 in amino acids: CASYRGNEQFF. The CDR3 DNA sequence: TGTGCCAGCTACAGGGGCAATGAGCAGTTCTTC.

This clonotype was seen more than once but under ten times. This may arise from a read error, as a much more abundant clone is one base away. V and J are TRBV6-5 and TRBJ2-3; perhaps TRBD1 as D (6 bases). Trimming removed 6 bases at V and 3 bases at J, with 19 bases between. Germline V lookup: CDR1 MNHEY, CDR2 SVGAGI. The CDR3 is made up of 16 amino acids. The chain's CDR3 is CASSTDRIRLTDTQYF. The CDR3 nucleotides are TGTGCCAGCAGCACCGACAGGATCAGGTTGACAGATACGCAGTATTTT.

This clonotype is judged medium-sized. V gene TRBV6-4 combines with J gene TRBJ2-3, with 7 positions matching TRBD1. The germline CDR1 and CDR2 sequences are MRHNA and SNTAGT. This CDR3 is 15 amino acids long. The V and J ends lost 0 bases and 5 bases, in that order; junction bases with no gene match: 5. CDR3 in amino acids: CASSDSLTGRDTQYF. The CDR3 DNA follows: TGTGCCAGCAGTGACTCGCTGACAGGGAGAGATACGCAGTATTTT.

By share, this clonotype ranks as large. This chain's CDR3 is CAWSVPASGGYEQYF. CDR3 DNA sequence: TGTGCCTGGAGTGTACCCGCTAGCGGGGGTTACGAGCAGTACTTC. V and J are TRBV30 and TRBJ2-7; TRBD2 matches at 10 bases. This CDR3 spans 15 amino acids. In germline, CDR1 is GTSNPN, CDR2 SVGIG (reference sequence). The junction had 6 bases not matched to a gene; V was cut back by 0 bases and J by 4 bases.

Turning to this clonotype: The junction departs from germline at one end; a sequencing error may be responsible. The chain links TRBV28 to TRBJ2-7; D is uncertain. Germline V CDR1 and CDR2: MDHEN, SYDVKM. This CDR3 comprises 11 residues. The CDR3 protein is CASSPLYEQYF. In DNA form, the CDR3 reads TGCGCCAGCAGTCCACTCTACGAGCAGTACTTC.

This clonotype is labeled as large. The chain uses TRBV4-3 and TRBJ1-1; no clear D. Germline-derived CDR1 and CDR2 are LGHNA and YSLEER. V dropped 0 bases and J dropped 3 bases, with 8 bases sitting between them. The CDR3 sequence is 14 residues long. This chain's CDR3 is CASSQEVSYTEAFF. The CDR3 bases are TGCGCCAGCAGCCAAGAAGTAAGTTACACTGAAGCTTTCTTT.

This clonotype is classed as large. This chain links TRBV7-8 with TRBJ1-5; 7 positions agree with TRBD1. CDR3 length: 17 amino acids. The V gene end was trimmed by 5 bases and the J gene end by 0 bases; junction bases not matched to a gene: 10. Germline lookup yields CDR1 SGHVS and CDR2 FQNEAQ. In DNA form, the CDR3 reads TGTGCCAGCAGCCGTAGGGGACAGATTAATAGCAATCAGCCCCAGCATTTT. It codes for CASSRRGQINSNQPQHF.

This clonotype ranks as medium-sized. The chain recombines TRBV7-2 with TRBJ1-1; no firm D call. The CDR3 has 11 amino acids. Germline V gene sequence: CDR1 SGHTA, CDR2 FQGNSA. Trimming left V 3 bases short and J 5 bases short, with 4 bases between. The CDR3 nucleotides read TGTGCCAGCAGCTTCCGGACTGAAGCTTTCTTT. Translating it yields CASSFRTEAFF.

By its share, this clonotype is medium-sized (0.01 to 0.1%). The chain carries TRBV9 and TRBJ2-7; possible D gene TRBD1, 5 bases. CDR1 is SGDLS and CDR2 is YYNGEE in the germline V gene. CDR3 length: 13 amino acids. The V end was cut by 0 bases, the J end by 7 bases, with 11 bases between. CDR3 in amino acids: CASSVGGASEQYF. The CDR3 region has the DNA TGTGCCAGCAGCGTAGGGGGCGCATCAGAGCAGTACTTC.

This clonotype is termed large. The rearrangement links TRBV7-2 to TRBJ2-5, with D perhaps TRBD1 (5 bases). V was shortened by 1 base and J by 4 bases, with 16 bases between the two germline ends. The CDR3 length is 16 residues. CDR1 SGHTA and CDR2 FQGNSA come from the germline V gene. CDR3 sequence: CASSLGVAWGLETQYF. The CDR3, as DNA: TGTGCCAGCAGCTTAGGAGTAGCCTGGGGCCTAGAGACCCAGTACTTC.

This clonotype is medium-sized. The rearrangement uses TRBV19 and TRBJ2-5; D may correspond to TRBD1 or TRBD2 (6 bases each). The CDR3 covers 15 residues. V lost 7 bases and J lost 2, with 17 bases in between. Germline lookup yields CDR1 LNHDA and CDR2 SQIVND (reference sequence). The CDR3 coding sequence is TGTGCCAGTATCGGCAGGGGACTGGGGCAAGAGACCCAGTACTTC. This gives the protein CASIGRGLGQETQYF.

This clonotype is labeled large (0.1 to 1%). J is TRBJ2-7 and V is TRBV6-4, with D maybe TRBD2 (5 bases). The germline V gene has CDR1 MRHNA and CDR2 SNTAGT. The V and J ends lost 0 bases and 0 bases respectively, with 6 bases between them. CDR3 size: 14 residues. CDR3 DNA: TGTGCCAGCAGTGACTCCGGGGACTCCTACGAGCAGTACTTC. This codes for CASSDSGDSYEQYF.

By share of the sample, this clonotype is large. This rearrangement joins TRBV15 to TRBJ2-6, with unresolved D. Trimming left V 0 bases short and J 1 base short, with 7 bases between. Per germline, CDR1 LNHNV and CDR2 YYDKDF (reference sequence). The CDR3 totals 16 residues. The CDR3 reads CATSRDQESGANVLTF. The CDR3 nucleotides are TGTGCCACCAGCAGAGATCAGGAGTCTGGGGCCAACGTCCTGACTTTC.

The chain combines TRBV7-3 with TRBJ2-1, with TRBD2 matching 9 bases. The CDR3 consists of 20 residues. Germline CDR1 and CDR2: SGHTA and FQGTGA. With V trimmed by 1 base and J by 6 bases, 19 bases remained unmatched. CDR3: CASSLRAALAGEPSPNEQFF. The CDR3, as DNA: TGTGCCAGCAGCTTAAGGGCGGCCTTAGCGGGGGAGCCTTCCCCCAATGAGCAGTTCTTC.

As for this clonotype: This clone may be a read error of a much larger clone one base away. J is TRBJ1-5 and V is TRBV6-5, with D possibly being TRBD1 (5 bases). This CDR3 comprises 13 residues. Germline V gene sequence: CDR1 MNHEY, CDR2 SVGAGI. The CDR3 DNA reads TGTGCCAACAGTTACTCTCAGGGTCAGCCCCAGCATTTT. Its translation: CANSYSQGQPQHF.

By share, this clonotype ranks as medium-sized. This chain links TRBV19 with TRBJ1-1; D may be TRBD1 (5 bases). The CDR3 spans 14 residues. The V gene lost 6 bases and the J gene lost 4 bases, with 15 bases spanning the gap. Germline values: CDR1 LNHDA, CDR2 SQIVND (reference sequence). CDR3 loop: CASSLGETGTEAFF. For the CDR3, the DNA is TGTGCCAGTAGCCTAGGGGAGACGGGCACTGAAGCTTTCTTT.

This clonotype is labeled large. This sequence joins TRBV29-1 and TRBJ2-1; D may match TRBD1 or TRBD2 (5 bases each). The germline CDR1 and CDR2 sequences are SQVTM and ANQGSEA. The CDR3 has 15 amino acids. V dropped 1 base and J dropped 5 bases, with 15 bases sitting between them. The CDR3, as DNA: TGCAGCGTTGAAGTTTGGGGGTCGGGGAACAATGAGCAGTTCTTC. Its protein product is CSVEVWGSGNNEQFF.

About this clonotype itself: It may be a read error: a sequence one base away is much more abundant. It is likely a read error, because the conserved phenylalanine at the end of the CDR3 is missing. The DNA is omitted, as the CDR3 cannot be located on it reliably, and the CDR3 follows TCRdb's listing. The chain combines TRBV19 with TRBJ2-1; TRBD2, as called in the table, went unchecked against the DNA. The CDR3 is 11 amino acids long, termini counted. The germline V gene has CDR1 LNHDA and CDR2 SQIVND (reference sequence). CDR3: CASNAGTSVFL.

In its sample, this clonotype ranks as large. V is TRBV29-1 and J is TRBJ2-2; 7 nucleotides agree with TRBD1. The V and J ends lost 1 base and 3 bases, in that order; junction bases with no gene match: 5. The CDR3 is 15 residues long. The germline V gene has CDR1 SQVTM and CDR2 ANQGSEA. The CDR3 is CSVEGRGLHTGELFF. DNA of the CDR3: TGCAGCGTTGAAGGCAGGGGGTTGCACACCGGGGAGCTGTTTTTT.

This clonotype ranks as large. The CDR3 coding sequence is TGTGCCAGCACATCAGACGGGGGGTTCTACAATGAGCAGTTCTTC. Its protein is CASTSDGGFYNEQFF. The chain couples TRBV3-1 to TRBJ2-1, with TRBD2 identical over 7 bases. Germline-derived CDR1 and CDR2 are LGHDT and YNNKEL (reference sequence). This CDR3 is 15 amino acids long. V lost 7 bases to trimming and J lost 3 bases; unmatched junction nucleotides: 9.

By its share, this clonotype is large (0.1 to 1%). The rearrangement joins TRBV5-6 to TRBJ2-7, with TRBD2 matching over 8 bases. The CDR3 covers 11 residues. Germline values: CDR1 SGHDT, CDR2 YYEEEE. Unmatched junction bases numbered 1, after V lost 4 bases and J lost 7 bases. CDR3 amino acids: CASSREGEQYF. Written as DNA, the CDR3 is TGTGCCAGCAGCCGGGAGGGTGAGCAGTACTTC. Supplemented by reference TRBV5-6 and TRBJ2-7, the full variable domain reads DAGVTQSPTHLIKTRGQQVTLRCSPKSGHDTVSWYQQALGQGPQFIFQYYEEEERQRGNFPDRFSGHQFPNYSSELNVNALLLGDSALYLCASSREGEQYFGPGTRLTVT.

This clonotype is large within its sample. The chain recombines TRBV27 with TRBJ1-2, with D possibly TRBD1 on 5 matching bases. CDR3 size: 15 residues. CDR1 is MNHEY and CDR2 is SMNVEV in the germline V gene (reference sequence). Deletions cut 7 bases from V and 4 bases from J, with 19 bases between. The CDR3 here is CASTPGGRGGYGYTF. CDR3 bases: TGTGCCAGCACTCCCGGAGGTAGGGGAGGCTATGGCTACACCTTC.